These 16 T cell receptor beta chains were sequenced from one sample in a study of blood T cell repertoires in COVID-19. Generated by immunoSEQ multiplex PCR, the TCRdb table keeps only in-frame clones and is missing some. This repertoire shows 120,000 to 150,000 clones, about 91% found once; its top ten account for over 0.8%. Sample: peripheral blood. These receptors all come from a woman in her forties or fifties with acute or convalescent COVID-19.

V and J are TRBV2 and TRBJ2-2, with 7 bases aligning to TRBD1. Unmatched junction bases numbered 9, after V lost 7 bases and J lost 4 bases. The CDR3 runs to 15 residues. Germline values: CDR1 SNHLY, CDR2 FYNNEI. For the CDR3, the DNA is TGTGCCAGCATAAGAGAGACAGGGACCACCGGGGAGCTGTTTTTT. This sequence encodes CASIRETGTTGELFF. The variable domain in full, with the rest retrieved from reference TRBV2 and TRBJ2-2, is EPEVTQTPSHQVTQMGQEVILRCVPISNHLYFYWYRQILGQKVEFLVSFYNNEISEKSEIFDDQFSVERPDGSNFTLKIRSTKLEDSAMYFCASIRETGTTGELFFGEGSRLTVL.

In DNA form, the CDR3 reads TGTGCCAGCAGCTCCCGGGACACAGCCTACGAGCAGTACTTC. The encoded protein is CASSSRDTAYEQYF. The chain employs TRBV7-6 and TRBJ2-7, with D perhaps TRBD1 (6 bases). Germline CDR1 reads SGHVS; CDR2 reads FNYEAQ. The V end was cut by 4 bases, the J end by 2 bases, with 12 bases between. There are 14 residues in the CDR3.

The CDR3 reads CASSIGGTGNTIYF. The CDR3 region has the DNA TGTGCCAGCAGCATCGGGGGTACCGGAAACACCATATATTTT. This chain connects TRBV6-5 to TRBJ1-3; TRBD1 is a possible D gene (5 bases). Germline CDR1 reads MNHEY; CDR2 reads SVGAGI. Trimming cost V 6 bases and J 4 bases, with 13 bases left between them. This CDR3 spans 14 amino acids.

The chain has TRBV27 and TRBJ2-6; TRBD1 aligns across 11 bases. The germline CDR1 and CDR2 sequences are MNHEY and SMNVEV (reference sequence). The CDR3 is 18 residues long. Unmatched junction bases numbered 10, after V lost 7 bases and J lost 2 bases. CDR3 sequence reads: CASTPLGTGGPGANVLTF. The CDR3 DNA is TGTGCCAGCACCCCATTGGGGACAGGGGGACCTGGGGCCAACGTCCTGACTTTC.

The J gene is TRBJ1-2, the V gene TRBV6-1, with 8 bases identical to TRBD1. With 3 bases clipped from V and 2 bases from J, the junction kept 5 bases outside the gene matches. The CDR3 covers 15 residues. CDR1 MNHNS and CDR2 SASEGT come from the germline V gene. The CDR3, as DNA: TGTGCCAGCAGTGATTGGACAGGGCCAAACTATGGCTACACCTTC. This gives the protein CASSDWTGPNYGYTF.

The chain is built from TRBV5-1 and TRBJ1-1; 7 nucleotides agree with TRBD1. CDR1 SGHRS and CDR2 YFSETQ come from the germline V gene. The CDR3 length is 14 residues. Germline trimming cut 1 base from V and 3 bases from J; bases unmatched to any gene: 3. This chain's CDR3 is CASSLSRGDTEAFF. In nucleotides, the CDR3 is TGCGCCAGCAGCTTGTCCAGGGGGGACACTGAAGCTTTCTTT. Looking up the rest from reference TRBV5-1 and TRBJ1-1 gives the full variable domain: KAGVTQTPRYLIKTRGQQVTLSCSPISGHRSVSWYQQTPGQGLQFLFEYFSETQRNKGNFPGRFSGRQFSNSRSEMNVSTLELGDSALYLCASSLSRGDTEAFFGQGTRLTVV.

The CDR3 loop is CASSNWDRGILNTEAFF. CDR3 nucleotides: TGTGCCAGCAGCAACTGGGACAGAGGGATCCTGAACACTGAAGCTTTCTTT. This chain uses TRBV12-1 with TRBJ1-1; TRBD1, the table's D call, lacks a check against the DNA. TRBV12-1 is deemed a pseudogene. The CDR3 runs 17 residues.

The chain links TRBV3-1 (or the pseudogene TRBV3-2) to TRBJ2-5; 9 bases map to TRBD1. The trim removed 4 bases at V and 4 bases at J, leaving 1 base unmatched. CDR1 is LGHDT, CDR2 YNNKEL, per germline (reference sequence). The CDR3 has 13 amino acids. CDR3 DNA sequence: TGTGCCAGCAGCCGGACAGGGGCAGAGACCCAGTACTTC. Translation gives CASSRTGAETQYF.

The chain carries TRBV28 and TRBJ2-2, with TRBD1 matching over 9 bases. The germline CDR1 and CDR2 sequences are MDHEN and SYDVKM. The V gene end was trimmed by 3 bases and the J gene end by 3 bases; junction bases not matched to a gene: 2. The CDR3 extends over 15 amino acids. The CDR3, as DNA: TGTGCCAGCAGTTTTGGGGACAGGGACACCGGGGAGCTGTTTTTT. Amino acid sequence: CASSFGDRDTGELFF.

This clone was recorded only once. The chain employs TRBV5-6 and TRBJ2-5, with 7 bases fitting TRBD1. The CDR3 runs 16 residues. V trimming: 4 bases; J trimming: 5 bases; junction bases outside the gene matches: 14. The germline V gene encodes CDR1 SGHDT and CDR2 YYEEEE. The CDR3 nucleotides read TGTGCCAGCAGCGCCGGAACAGGGGTAACGGTGGAGACCCAGTACTTC. Translating it yields CASSAGTGVTVETQYF.

The rearrangement uses TRBV13 and TRBJ2-7; possibly TRBD2 for D (6 bases). Germline V gives CDR1 PRHDT, CDR2 FYEKMQ (reference sequence). Trimming stripped 3 bases from V and 0 bases from J, with 9 bases between. The CDR3 contains 14 residues. In nucleotides, the CDR3 is TGTGCCAGCAGCTTGACTAGGAGCTCCTACGAGCAGTACTTC. It specifies CASSLTRSSYEQYF.

The chain combines TRBV24-1 with TRBJ1-2; the match to TRBD1 covers 8 bases. CDR1 KGHDR and CDR2 SFDVKD come from the germline V gene. This CDR3 region has 15 residues. The trim removed 3 bases at V and 6 bases at J, leaving 8 bases unmatched. The CDR3 coding sequence is TGTGCCACCAGTGATGAGACAGGGGTACTTCATGGCTACACCTTC. This sequence encodes CATSDETGVLHGYTF.

V is TRBV20-1 and J is TRBJ2-4, with a tentative D call TRBD2 (5 bases). The CDR3 totals 11 residues. CDR1 DFQATT and CDR2 SNEGSKA come from the germline V gene (reference sequence). Trimming shortened V by 5 bases and J by 11 bases, and 13 bases separated the two germline ends. This chain's CDR3 is CSAPRGSVQYF. The CDR3 DNA reads TGCAGTGCTCCTCGCGGGTCGGTTCAGTACTTC.

The gene calls are TRBV7-3 and TRBJ1-1; TRBD1 matches at 8 bases. With V trimmed by 2 bases and J by 4 bases, 6 bases remained unmatched. Germline CDR1 and CDR2: SGHTA and FQGTGA. This CDR3 comprises 15 residues. CDR3: CASSLSRTGPTEAFF. The CDR3 DNA follows: TGTGCCAGCAGCTTATCCCGGACAGGGCCCACTGAAGCTTTCTTT. Drawing the rest from reference TRBV7-3 and TRBJ1-1, the complete variable domain is GAGVSQTPSNKVTEKGKYVELRCDPISGHTALYWYRQSLGQGPEFLIYFQGTGAADDSGLPNDRFFAVRPEGSVSTLKIQRTERGDSAVYLCASSLSRTGPTEAFFGQGTRLTVV.

V is TRBV7-3 and J is TRBJ2-1; D gene unclear. The V end was cut by 0 bases, the J end by 4 bases, with 7 bases between. The CDR3 length is 14 residues. Per germline, CDR1 SGHTA and CDR2 FQGTGA. For the CDR3, the DNA is TGTGCCAGCAGCTTAACTGCCGGTTACAATGAGCAGTTCTTC. This translates into CASSLTAGYNEQFF.

With regard to this clone: Other nucleotide sequences in the sample specify the same CDR3. The chain links TRBV10-3 to TRBJ1-1; possible D gene TRBD1, 5 bases. Germline values: CDR1 ENHRY, CDR2 SYGVKD. V was shortened by 0 bases and J by 4 bases, with 9 bases between the two germline ends. The CDR3 loop spans 14 amino acids. The CDR3 DNA is TGTGCCATCAGTGAGTCTCTGGGGGGCACTGAAGCTTTCTTT. It is translated as CAISESLGGTEAFF.